This T cell receptor (beta chain) was documented in a study of T cells expressing NK-cell markers. From its re-call of the 5' RACE reads, TCRdb lists each CDR3 protein once, without DNA. The repertoire table contains 400,000 to 550,000 distinct CDR3 sequences. This CDR3 has 14 amino acids. Germline CDR1 and CDR2: SEHNR and FQNEAQ (reference sequence). This chain links TRBV7-9 with TRBJ2-7. Sequenced: blood T cells: a sorted CD56 or NKG2C T cell subset, CD4+ or CD8+ T cells, or bulk PBMC T cells (not recorded which). This sequence was found in a woman between 18 and 69 years old in good health. CDR3 residues: CASSSRTTVYEQYF. Looking up the rest from reference TRBV7-9 and TRBJ2-7 gives the full variable domain: DTGVSQNPRHKITKRGQNVTFRCDPISEHNRLYWYRQTLGQGPEFLTYFQNEAQLEKSRLLSDRFSAERPKGSFSTLEIQRTEQGDSAMYLCASSSRTTVYEQYFGPGTRLTVT.